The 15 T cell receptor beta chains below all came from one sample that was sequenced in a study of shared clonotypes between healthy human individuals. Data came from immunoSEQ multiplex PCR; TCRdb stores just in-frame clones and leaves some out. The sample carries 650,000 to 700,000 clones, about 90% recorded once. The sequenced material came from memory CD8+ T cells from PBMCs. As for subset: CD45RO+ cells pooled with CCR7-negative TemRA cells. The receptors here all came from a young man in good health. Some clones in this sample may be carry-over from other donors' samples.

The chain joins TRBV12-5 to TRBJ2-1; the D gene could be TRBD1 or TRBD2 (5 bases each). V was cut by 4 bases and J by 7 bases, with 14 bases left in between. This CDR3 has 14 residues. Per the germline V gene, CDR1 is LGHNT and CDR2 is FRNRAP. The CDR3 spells CASGSGPPGNEQFF. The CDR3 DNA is TGTGCTAGTGGTTCGGGACCCCCAGGTAATGAGCAGTTCTTC.

CDR3 loop: CASSQDLGTSGAPVGEQFF. The DNA for the CDR3 is TGCGCCAGCAGCCAAGATCTGGGAACTAGCGGGGCGCCCGTGGGAGAGCAGTTCTTC. The chain joins TRBV4-3 to TRBJ2-1, with 10 bases lining up with TRBD2. The CDR3 runs to 19 residues. CDR1 is LGHNA and CDR2 is YSLEER in the germline V gene. After removal of 0 bases from V and 10 bases from J, the junction contained 18 bases not matched to a gene.

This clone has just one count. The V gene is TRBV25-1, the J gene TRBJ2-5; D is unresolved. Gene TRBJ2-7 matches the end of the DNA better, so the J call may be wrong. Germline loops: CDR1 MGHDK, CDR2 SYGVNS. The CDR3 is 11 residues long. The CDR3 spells CASSLPYEQYF. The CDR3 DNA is TGTGCCAGCAGTCTTCCCTACGAGCAGTACTTC.

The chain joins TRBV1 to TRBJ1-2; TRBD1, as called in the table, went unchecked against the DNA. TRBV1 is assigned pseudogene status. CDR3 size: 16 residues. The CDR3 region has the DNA TGCACCAGCAGCCAAGATCCCGGGACAGGGGTCTTCGGCTACACCTTC. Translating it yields CTSSQDPGTGVFGYTF.

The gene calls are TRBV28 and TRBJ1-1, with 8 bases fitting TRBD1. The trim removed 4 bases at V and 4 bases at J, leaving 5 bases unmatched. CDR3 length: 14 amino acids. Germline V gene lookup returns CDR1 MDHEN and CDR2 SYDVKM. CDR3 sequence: CASSWTGSFTEAFF. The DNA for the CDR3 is TGTGCCAGCAGTTGGACAGGGTCTTTCACTGAAGCTTTCTTT.

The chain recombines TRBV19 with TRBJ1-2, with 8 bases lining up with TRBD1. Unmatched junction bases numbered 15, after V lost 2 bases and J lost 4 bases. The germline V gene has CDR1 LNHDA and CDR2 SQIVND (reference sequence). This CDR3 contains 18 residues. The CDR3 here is CASSIRAGQATVVYGYTF. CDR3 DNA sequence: TGTGCCAGTAGTATAAGGGCGGGACAGGCTACGGTGGTCTATGGCTACACCTTC.

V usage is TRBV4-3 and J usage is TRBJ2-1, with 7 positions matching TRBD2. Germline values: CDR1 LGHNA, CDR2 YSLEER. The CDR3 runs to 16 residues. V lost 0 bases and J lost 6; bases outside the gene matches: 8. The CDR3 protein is CASSQDGLADLNEQFF. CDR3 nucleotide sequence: TGCGCCAGCAGCCAAGATGGCCTAGCGGACCTCAATGAGCAGTTCTTC.

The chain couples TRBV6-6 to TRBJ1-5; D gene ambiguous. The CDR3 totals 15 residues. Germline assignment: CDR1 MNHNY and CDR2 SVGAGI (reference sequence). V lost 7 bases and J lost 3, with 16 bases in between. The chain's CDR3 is CASIRGSWANQPQHF. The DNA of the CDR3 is TGTGCCAGCATCCGGGGATCCTGGGCCAATCAGCCCCAGCATTTT.

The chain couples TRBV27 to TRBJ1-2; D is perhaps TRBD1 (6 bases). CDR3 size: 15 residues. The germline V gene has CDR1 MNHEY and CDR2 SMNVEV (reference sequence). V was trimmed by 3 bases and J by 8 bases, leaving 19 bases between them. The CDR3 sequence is CASSLGSGAVTGYTF. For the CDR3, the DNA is TGTGCCAGCAGTTTGGGCTCGGGGGCGGTAACCGGCTACACCTTC.

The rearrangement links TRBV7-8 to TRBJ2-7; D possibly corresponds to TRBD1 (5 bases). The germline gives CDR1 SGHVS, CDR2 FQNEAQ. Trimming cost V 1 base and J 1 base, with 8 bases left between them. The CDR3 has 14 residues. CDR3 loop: CASSLETGSYEQYF. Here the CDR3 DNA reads TGTGCCAGCAGCTTAGAAACAGGTTCCTACGAGCAGTACTTC.

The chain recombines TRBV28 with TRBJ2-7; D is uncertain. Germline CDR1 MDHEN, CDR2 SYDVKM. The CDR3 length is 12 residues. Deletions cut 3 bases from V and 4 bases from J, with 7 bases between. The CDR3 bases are TGTGCCAGCAGTTTTCGGATATACGAGCAGTACTTC. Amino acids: CASSFRIYEQYF. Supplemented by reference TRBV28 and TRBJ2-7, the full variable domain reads DVKVTQSSRYLVKRTGEKVFLECVQDMDHENMFWYRQDPGLGLRLIYFSYDVKMKEKGDIPEGYSVSREKKERFSLILESASTNQTSMYLCASSFRIYEQYFGPGTRLTVT.

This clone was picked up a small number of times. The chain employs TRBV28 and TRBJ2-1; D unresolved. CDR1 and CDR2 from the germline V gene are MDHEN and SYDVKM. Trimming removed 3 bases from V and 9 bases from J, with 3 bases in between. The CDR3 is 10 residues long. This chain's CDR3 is CASSFIEQFF. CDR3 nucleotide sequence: TGTGCCAGCAGTTTTATTGAGCAGTTCTTC.

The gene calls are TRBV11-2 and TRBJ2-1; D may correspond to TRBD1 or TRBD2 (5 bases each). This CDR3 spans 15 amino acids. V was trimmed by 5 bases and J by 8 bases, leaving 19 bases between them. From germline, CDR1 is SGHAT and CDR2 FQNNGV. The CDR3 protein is CASSAGLLLGDEQFF. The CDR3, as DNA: TGTGCCAGCAGCGCCGGACTTCTCCTGGGGGATGAGCAGTTCTTC.

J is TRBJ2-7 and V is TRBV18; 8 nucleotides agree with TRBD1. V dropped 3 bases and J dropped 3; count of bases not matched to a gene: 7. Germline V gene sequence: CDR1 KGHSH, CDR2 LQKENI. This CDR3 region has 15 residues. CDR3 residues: CASSPMDREGYEQYF. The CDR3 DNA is TGTGCCAGCTCACCGATGGACAGGGAAGGCTACGAGCAGTACTTC.

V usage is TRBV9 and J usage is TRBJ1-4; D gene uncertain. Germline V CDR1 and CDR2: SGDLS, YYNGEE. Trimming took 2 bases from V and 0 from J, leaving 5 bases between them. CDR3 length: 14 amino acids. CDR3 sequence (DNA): TGTGCCAGCAGCGTGCACTCAACTAATGAAAAACTGTTTTTT. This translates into CASSVHSTNEKLFF.